This record concerns one T cell receptor beta chain sequence. Profiled with immunoSEQ multiplex PCR; TCRdb holds only in-frame clones, not every one. Among roughly 250,000 clones listed, 70% to 90% were seen once. Seattle patient enrollment occurred during active infection, with longitudinal follow-up thereafter. This record comes from a study of blood T cell repertoires in COVID-19. Study-level information: Acute-phase and convalescent COVID-19 samples originated in the United States, Italy and Spain.

V dropped 3 bases and J dropped 3 bases, with 11 bases sitting between them. In germline, CDR1 is LNHDA, CDR2 SQIVND (reference sequence). The CDR3 sequence is 14 residues long. The gene calls are TRBV19 and TRBJ1-1; D perhaps matches TRBD1 (6 bases). The origin of this receptor is a human donor with COVID-19, enrolled during active disease. The donor label of this sample is uncertain. The sample consisted of peripheral blood. The DNA for the CDR3 is TGTGCCAGTAGTATCGGACAGACGTACACTGAAGCTTTCTTT. Translation: CASSIGQTYTEAFF.